Here is one TCR beta chain with its context. Its recognized antigen is unknown. The input lacks base qualities; no much larger clone sits a single base away. The data belong to a study of post-analysis software for immune sequencing data (dated by TCRdb to 2015 to 2017). Looking at the study overall: The recorded disease courses included relapsing-remitting, secondary progressive and progressive-relapsing multiple sclerosis, and some patients had no subtype annotation. The patient repertoires were set against about 12 previously published healthy control repertoires from donors whose ages ranged from roughly 6 to 26 years. A subset of samples was prepared in parallel using single-end sample barcoding, then pooled and co-amplified after Illumina adapter ligation.

Measured from the cysteine to the phenylalanine, the CDR3 is 15 residues long. The sequence is cut down to CDR3 DNA, 45 bases in frame from base 1. For CDR1 and CDR2, the germline V gene (reference sequence) lists DFQATT and SNEGSKA. V and J are trimmed by 4 bases and 4 bases, and the gene matches miss 6 bases of the junction. Library preparation was by PCR. The sequencer was an Illumina HiSeq 2500. To reduce PCR and sequencing biases, unique molecular identifiers were incorporated into the TCR beta cDNA libraries. Some 500,000 cDNA molecules were obtained for every 1 to 10 million input T cells, so each molecule roughly corresponded to one T cell. Patient libraries were prepared and sequenced with the same protocol used for the earlier healthy control dataset. Samples belonging to the same batch were prepared together, multiplexed and sequenced on a shared HiSeq lane. In the paper's pipeline: Raw barcoded reads were processed with MIGEC, and single-read molecular identifier groups were discarded before consensus assembly and CDR3 extraction. Clonotype tables were post-analysed with VDJtools, normalizing diversity by down-sampling all datasets to the smallest sample size. Repertoire overlap clustering matched CDR3 amino acid but not nucleotide sequences to correct batch-related cross-sample contamination. Through fastp at Q25 and MiXCR, TCRdb rebuilt clones from the public reads, retaining in-frame beta chains. All rows with the same CDR3 protein become a single entry with the most common DNA and genes. The V and J calls here are based on TCRdb, not the publication. Within this sample are 700,000 to 800,000 distinct CDR3 sequences, with 25% to 30% of them counted one time only. The biggest ten clones account for around 0.6% of the sample.

Study-wide conclusions, independent of this receptor: When samples were clustered directly using the F measure, samples prepared in the same batch co-clustered strongly, which prompted a batch-effect correction. Multiple sclerosis patients had significantly lower normalized Chao1 diversity than controls, a result that suggests substantial peripheral T-cell clonal expansion. Roughly 5 TRBV segments, including TRBV5-6, TRBV5-1 and TRBV20-1, were significantly more frequent in patients than controls. The multiple sclerosis patient group was slightly younger than the control group.

To demonstrate the VDJtools post-analysis software, TCR beta repertoires were profiled from the peripheral blood of more than ten young patients with multiple sclerosis. The patients with multiple sclerosis were children and adolescents between about 6 and 16 years of age. Material for sequencing was blood. This TCR was sampled from a girl aged 10-17 years with multiple sclerosis. This chain joins TRBV20-1 to TRBJ2-5, with 13 central nucleotides matching TRBD2. The CDR3 loop reads CSAKGLAGVGETQYF. Here is the DNA: TGCAGTGCTAAAGGACTAGCGGGAGTGGGAGAGACCCAGTACTTC.